This is a list of T cell receptor beta chains from one sample in a study of shared clonotypes between healthy human individuals. Here immunoSEQ multiplex PCR was the method, and the copy in TCRdb shows in-frame clones only, minus some. Here the sample spans hundreds of thousands of clones, around 96% being singletons. The specimen was naive CD8+ T cells sorted from blood. The receptors derive from a woman aged 25 to 39 in good health. The CDR3 runs from the conserved cysteine through the conserved F or W. D genes are given only for firm matches. Expanded clones are given a class, and other clones once, few, many or no size at all.

NA	TRBV19	NA	TRBJ1-2	TGTGCCACCACCTTCGCCGCTAACTATGGCTACACCTTC	CATTFAANYGYTF
NA	TRBV2	NA	TRBJ2-1	TGTGCCAGCCTCCCCAACGGACATGAGCAGTTCTTC	CASLPNGHEQFF
NA	TRBV7-9	NA	TRBJ1-4	TGTGCCAGCAGCGTACAGGGACCAACTAATGAAAAACTGTTTTTT	CASSVQGPTNEKLFF
TRBD2	TRBV7-6	NA	TRBJ2-2	TGTGCCAGCAGCTTAAGGGGGGCTAGCGGGAATGCCGGGGAGCTGTTTTTT	CASSLRGASGNAGELFF
NA	TRBV7-8	once	TRBJ2-1	TGTGCCAGCAGCCCGCATCGGGTAGTGTCGCATGAGCAGTTCTTC	CASSPHRVVSHEQFF
TRBD1	TRBV5-8	once	TRBJ2-2	TGTGCCAGCAGCTTCAATCCCGGGACAGCCAACATTAAATACACCGGGGAGCTGTTTTTT	CASSFNPGTANIKYTGELFF
NA	TRBV14	NA	TRBJ2-7	TGTGCCAGCAGCCCGGGTATTGGGGGCAGCTCCTACGAGCAGTACTTC	CASSPGIGGSSYEQYF
NA	TRBV27	NA	TRBJ1-4	TGTGCCAGCAGTTTTATGACGGGTGACGAAAAACTGTTTTTT	CASSFMTGDEKLFF
NA	TRBV15	NA	TRBJ2-7	TGTGCCACCAGCAGAGACAGTGGAGAGCAGTACTTC	CATSRDSGEQYF
NA	TRBV28	NA	TRBJ2-3	TGTGCCAGCAGTTTGGAGGCCACCACAGATACGCAGTATTTT	CASSLEATTDTQYF
NA	TRBV7-6	NA	TRBJ2-7	TGTGCCAGCAGCTTAGCCGCGGGGTTGCGGGACTCCTACGAGCAGTACTTC	CASSLAAGLRDSYEQYF
NA	TRBV19	NA	TRBJ1-5	TGTGCCAGTAGTATAGATGGGGCAGTTCGGAAGCCCCAGCATTTT	CASSIDGAVRKPQHF
NA	TRBV28	NA	TRBJ2-1	TGTGCCAGCCGGCAACCTTCAGGACTACCCTACAATGAGCAGTTCTTC	CASRQPSGLPYNEQFF
TRBD2	TRBV19	NA	TRBJ2-1	TGTGCCAGTAGTATTAGCGGGAGGTACAATGAGCAGTTCTTC	CASSISGRYNEQFF
NA	TRBV30	NA	TRBJ2-7	TGTGCCTGGAGTGTAAGCAATTCCGAGCAGTACTTC	CAWSVSNSEQYF
TRBD1	TRBV28	NA	TRBJ2-7	TGTGCCAGCAGTTTCTCGGGACAGGGCCACGAGCAGTACTTC	CASSFSGQGHEQYF